This TCR beta chain was recorded in a study of type 1 and type 2 diabetes patients (dated by TCRdb to about 2016). The study in broad terms: Roughly 10 type 1 diabetes patients, four type 2 diabetes patients and roughly six nondiabetic controls, all recruited in China, made up the cohort. Throughout the study, CD4 or CD8 MicroBeads on MACS columns were used to positively select CD4+ and CD8+ T cells from PBMCs. Similar V gene usage was observed when approximately 22-cycle and roughly 25-cycle amplification were compared, suggesting similar primer efficiencies and random PCR bias. The whole study generated 15 million to 20 million paired-end reads. TCRbeta libraries were sequenced paired-end on Illumina HiSeq 2000 or MiSeq instruments. The study profiled TCRbeta repertoires by high-throughput sequencing to compare type 1 diabetes, type 2 diabetes and nondiabetic individuals. Type 2 diabetes patients were used as a disease comparison group for the type 1 diabetes patients.

All diabetic patients met standard classification criteria for type 1 or type 2 diabetes, with glucose and C-peptide assessed by WHO-recommended methods. Exclusion applied to any donor with other autoimmune diseases or infections within the previous four weeks. A roughly 10-milliliter sample of peripheral blood was drawn from every participant. LymphoPrep density separation was used to isolate PBMCs. The junction carries 10 bases between V and J, which are trimmed by 4 bases and 4 bases respectively. Sequences LNHDA (CDR1) and SQIVND (CDR2) are obtained from the germline V gene (reference sequence). The CDR3 holds 13 amino acids from the cysteine to the phenylalanine. The retained sequence is limited to the CDR3, 39 bases, with the frame set at the first base. Overall study results and their limits: Age and gender were not matched between study groups, possibly biasing interpretation. Because only a limited number of T2D and control samples were sequenced, some T1D-only HECs might also appear in more T2D or control samples. Type 2 diabetes repertoires showed high diversity, significantly greater than type 1 diabetes repertoires in both CD4+ and CD8+ T cells. Type 2 diabetes patients had few highly-expanded CD4+ clones, median one, accounting for a median approximately 3.8% of reads. Type 2 diabetes and control samples had highly correlated V and J gene usage patterns, with an average between-sample correlation of approximately 0.97.

Of note for this clonotype: Its antigen remains unidentified. No quality values exist for individual bases; no much larger clone is one base distant.

The run used an Illumina MiSeq. TCRbeta CDR3 amplification used genomic DNA from the sorted T cell subsets as template. The TCRbeta CDR3 region was amplified by multiplex PCR using 30 forward and 13 reverse primers. AMPure XP beads were used to purify the PCR products, after which a second approximately 25-cycle PCR added indices and adaptors. Before sequencing, libraries were gel-purified with the QIAquick Gel Extraction Kit. Per the authors' processing: FLASH was used to merge paired-end reads, and IgBLAST was used to align the merged reads to IMGT V, D and J germline references. After reads whose alignment identity to germline references fell below 70% were discarded, 10,000,000 or so reads remained study-wide. CDR3 boundaries, reading frame and productivity were assigned according to IMGT definitions. Highly-expanded clones were defined as clones at or above 1% of reads, and diversity was measured by normalized Shannon entropy. Unpaired two-tailed t-tests were used to test group differences in Shannon entropy. TCRdb reanalyzed the raw reads on its own, using fastp at Q25 for trimming and MiXCR for clone calling, and kept in-frame beta chains. Rows are unified per CDR3 protein, each entry keeping the most common DNA and genes. The V and J calls come from TCRdb's annotation, not from the publication. The sample table contains a few hundred thousand distinct CDR3 sequences; only one count was recorded for around 47% of them. Roughly 15% of the sample lies in the top ten.

The sample taken for sequencing was peripheral blood mononuclear cells (PBMCs). The receptor chain draws on TRBV19 and TRBJ2-5; the D gene cannot be resolved reliably. The clonotype comes from a man younger than 30 with type 2 diabetes. Read as DNA, the sequence is TGTGCCAGTAGTAATACAGTAGTAGAGACCCAGTACTTC. This sequence encodes CASSNTVVETQYF.